This TCR beta chain was profiled in a study of blood T cell repertoires in COVID-19. The overall study: Samples of COVID-19 (acute and convalescent) were obtained from the United States, Italy and Spain. T cells, B-cell-depleted T cells, or PBMCs supplied cDNA or gDNA.

Original processing methods: It was from reference gene primer amplification that nucleated cell counts were estimated. The table came from immunoSEQ multiplex PCR; TCRdb's copy has only in-frame clones and leaves some out. V, J and clone size were drawn from that table, and D and trimming were deduced from the DNA. This sample has 85,000 to 130,000 clones, with around 90% found just once. The source material was peripheral blood. This clonotype was sampled from a human donor in a cohort sampled during active COVID-19.

In DNA form, the CDR3 reads TGTGCCAGCAGCTGGACGTACGGGGGGGGGTTAAGCACAGATACGCAGTATTTT. It specifies CASSWTYGGGLSTDTQYF. The rearrangement links TRBV7-2 to TRBJ2-3, with TRBD2 matching 8 bases. V shed 4 bases and J 0 bases; nucleotides not matched to a gene: 12. This CDR3 has 18 amino acids. CDR1 and CDR2 from the germline V gene are SGHTA and FQGNSA. Using reference TRBV7-2 and TRBJ2-3 for the parts outside the CDR3, the full variable domain is GAGVSQSPSNKVTEKGKDVELRCDPISGHTALYWYRQSLGQGLEFLIYFQGNSAPDKSGLPSDRFSAERTGGSVSTLTIQRTQQEDSAVYLCASSWTYGGGLSTDTQYFGPGTRLTVL.